At least ten counts were recorded for the clone carrying this T cell receptor beta chain. The source of the sample is a study of esophageal squamous cell carcinoma under preoperative chemotherapy. The time point here: after preoperative PTX-NDP chemotherapy. The CDR3 runs 14 residues. Germline-derived CDR1 and CDR2 are SGHNT and YENEEA. V was shortened by 0 bases and J by 2 bases, with 5 bases between the two germline ends. TCRdb fed the PCR reads into MiXCR, producing one record per CDR3 protein. The sample has around 9,000 distinct CDR3 sequences, roughly half seen once; the top ten hold more than 13%.

The V and J genes are TRBV11-3 and TRBJ1-3; D not resolved. This material was obtained from a patient given preoperative chemotherapy. This receptor was taken from a human donor with esophageal squamous cell carcinoma. The donor label of this sample is uncertain. The CDR3: CASSLDHTGNTIYF. For the CDR3, the DNA is TGTGCCAGCAGCTTAGATCACACTGGAAACACCATATATTTT.